This TCR beta chain was documented in a study of blood T cells in healthy people across ages. Study-wide results and limits: Because donor CMV status was unknown, expanded clonotype changes were possibly confounded. Diversity of TCR beta correlated strongly with naive T cell percentage.

The CDR3 contains 14 residues. Trimming removed 4 bases from V and 4 bases from J, with 13 bases in between. This clonotype has a handful of counts. Its antigen remains unidentified. Combining a sample-barcoded 5' primer with a J-beta primer mix, a second PCR ran for about 6 to 12 cycles. TCRdb used MiXCR to reprocess the 5' RACE reads, holding one entry per CDR3 protein. The sample has fewer than 2,000,000 distinct CDR3 sequences, more than 35% seen once. The sample taken for sequencing was blood. This sequence originates from a human donor in good health. The V and J genes are TRBV12-3 or TRBV12-4 and TRBJ1-2; unclear D gene. Written as DNA, the CDR3 is TGTGCCAGCAGTTACGAGGGATGGGGCTATGGCTACACCTTC. Its protein product is CASSYEGWGYGYTF.